This T cell receptor (beta chain) comes out of a study of blood T cell repertoires in COVID-19. Study context: Samples came from the United States, Italy and Spain, spanning acute and convalescent COVID-19. Nucleic acid was either cDNA or gDNA, and it came from T cells, B-cell-depleted T cells, or PBMCs.

In Seattle, patients joined the study during active infection and were tracked longitudinally. Germline CDR1 is ENHRY and CDR2 is SYGVKD. The CDR3 contains 14 residues. V lost 3 bases to trimming and J lost 4 bases, with 10 bases between them. In the authors' methods: Reference gene primer amplification gave estimated nucleated cell counts. TCRdb's copy holds only in-frame clones and misses some; the assay was immunoSEQ multiplex PCR. V, J and clone size are those of that table, while D and trimming were read from the DNA. The sample includes about 120,000 clones, approximately 90% of them seen just once.

The TCR was taken from a man between 60 and 70 years old with COVID-19, enrolled during active disease. The gene calls are TRBV10-3 and TRBJ1-5; D is uncertain. What was sequenced was peripheral blood. CDR3 sequence: CAISEKLINQPQHF. As DNA, the CDR3 is TGTGCCATCAGTGAAAAACTGATTAATCAGCCCCAGCATTTT.